This T cell receptor beta chain was sequenced during a study of OX40 agonist ivuxolimab in advanced cancers. Looking at the study overall: Dose-escalation subjects each had hepatocellular carcinoma, melanoma, renal cell or head and neck cancer.

Using immunoSEQ multiplex PCR, the repertoire was profiled, and TCRdb retains in-frame clones only, with some absent. Among about 36,000 clones, 85% to 90% were seen once, and the ten largest hold roughly 13%. In its sample, this clone was seen a few times. Its antigen remains unknown. Findings of the study overall: Blood T cells, both CD4+ and CD8+, expanded clonally by week 6 at 0.1 to 3.0 mg/kg.

Specimen: CD4+ or CD8+ T cells sorted from blood, collected in a trial of the OX40 agonist ivuxolimab. This clonotype originated in an adult with an advanced solid tumor such as melanoma, head and neck, liver or kidney cancer.

Written as DNA, the CDR3 is TGTGCCAGCTGCGATAATAGCAATCAGCCCCAGCATTTT. As protein: CASCDNSNQPQHF. The V call is TRBV28, the J call TRBJ1-5; D remains unclear. The V end was cut by 8 bases, the J end by 0 bases, with 8 bases between. Germline V gene data show CDR1 as MDHEN and CDR2 as SYDVKM. This CDR3 is built from 13 residues. Full variable domain (missing parts from reference TRBV28 and TRBJ1-5): DVKVTQSSRYLVKRTGEKVFLECVQDMDHENMFWYRQDPGLGLRLIYFSYDVKMKEKGDIPEGYSVSREKKERFSLILESASTNQTSMYLCASCDNSNQPQHFGDGTRLSIL.